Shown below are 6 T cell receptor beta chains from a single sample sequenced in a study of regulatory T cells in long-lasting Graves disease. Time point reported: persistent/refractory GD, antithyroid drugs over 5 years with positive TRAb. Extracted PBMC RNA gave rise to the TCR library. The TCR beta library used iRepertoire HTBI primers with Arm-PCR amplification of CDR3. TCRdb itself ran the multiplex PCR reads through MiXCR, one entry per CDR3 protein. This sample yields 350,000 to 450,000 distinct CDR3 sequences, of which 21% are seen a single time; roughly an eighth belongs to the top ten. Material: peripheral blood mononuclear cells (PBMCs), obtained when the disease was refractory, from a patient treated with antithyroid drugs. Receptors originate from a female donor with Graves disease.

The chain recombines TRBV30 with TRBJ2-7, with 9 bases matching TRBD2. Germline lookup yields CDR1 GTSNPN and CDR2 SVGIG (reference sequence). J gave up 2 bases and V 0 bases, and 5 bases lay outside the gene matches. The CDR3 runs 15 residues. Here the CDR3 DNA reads TGTGCCTGGAGTGTATCTAGCGGGGAAACCTACGAGCAGTACTTC. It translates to CAWSVSSGETYEQYF. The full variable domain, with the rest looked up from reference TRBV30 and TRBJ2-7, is SQTIHQWPATLVQPVGSPLSLECTVEGTSNPNLYWYRQAAGRGLQLLFYSVGIGQISSEVPQNLSASRPQDRQFILSSKKLLLSDSGFYLCAWSVSSGETYEQYFGPGTRLTVT.

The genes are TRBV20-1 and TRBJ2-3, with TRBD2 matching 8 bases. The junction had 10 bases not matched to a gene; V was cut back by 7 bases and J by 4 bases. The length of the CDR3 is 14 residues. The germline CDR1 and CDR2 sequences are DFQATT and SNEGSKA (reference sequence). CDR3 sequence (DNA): TGCAGTGTTCAGAGCGGGAGAGGCTCAGATACGCAGTATTTT. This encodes CSVQSGRGSDTQYF.

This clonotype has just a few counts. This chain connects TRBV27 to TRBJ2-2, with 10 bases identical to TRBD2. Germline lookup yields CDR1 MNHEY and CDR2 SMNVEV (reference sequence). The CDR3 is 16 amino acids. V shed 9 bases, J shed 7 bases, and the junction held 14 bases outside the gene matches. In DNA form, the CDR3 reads TGTGCCAGTACTAAGGGGTTTAGCGGGAGGTTCGGGGAGCTGTTTTTT. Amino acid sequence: CASTKGFSGRFGELFF.

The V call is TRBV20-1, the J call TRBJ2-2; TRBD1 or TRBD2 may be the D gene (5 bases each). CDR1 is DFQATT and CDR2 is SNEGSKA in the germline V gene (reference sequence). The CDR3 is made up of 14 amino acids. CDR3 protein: CGTRPQGHTGELFF. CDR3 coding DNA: TGCGGTACTAGACCGCAGGGCCACACCGGGGAGCTGTTTTTT.

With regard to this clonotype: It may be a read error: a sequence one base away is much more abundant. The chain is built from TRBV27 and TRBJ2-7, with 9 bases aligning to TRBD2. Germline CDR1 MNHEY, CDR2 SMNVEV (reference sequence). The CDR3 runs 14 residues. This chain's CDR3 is CASALAGAIHEQCF. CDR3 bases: TGTGCCAGCGCGTTAGCGGGAGCGATCCACGAGCAGTGCTTC.

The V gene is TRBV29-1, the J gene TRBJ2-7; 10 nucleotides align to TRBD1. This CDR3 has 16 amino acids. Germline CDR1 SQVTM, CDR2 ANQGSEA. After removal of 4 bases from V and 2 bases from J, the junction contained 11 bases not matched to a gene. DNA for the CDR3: TGCAGCGTTGGCCCGACAGGGGGCAAACTTACCTACGAGCAGTACTTC. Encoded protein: CSVGPTGGKLTYEQYF.